Following are 20 T cell receptor beta chains from one sample sequenced in a study of blood T cell repertoires in COVID-19. Clones were read by immunoSEQ multiplex PCR, and TCRdb kept only the in-frame ones, dropping some. The data show under 300,000 clones, roughly 89% seen once. Sequenced sample: peripheral blood. These receptors were taken from a woman aged 40 to 50 who had recovered from COVID-19.

J is TRBJ2-7 and V is TRBV27; 7 nucleotides agree with TRBD1. Trimming at V came to 3 bases and at J to 4 bases, leaving 6 bases not matched to a gene. Germline values: CDR1 MNHEY, CDR2 SMNVEV (reference sequence). There are 14 residues in the CDR3. The chain's CDR3 is CASSFVGQFYEQYF. The CDR3 DNA reads as TGTGCCAGCAGTTTTGTGGGACAGTTTTACGAGCAGTACTTC.

V and J are TRBV6-1 and TRBJ2-7, with 9 bases that match TRBD1. There are 13 residues in the CDR3. V dropped 2 bases and J dropped 13; count of bases not matched to a gene: 9. The germline V gene has CDR1 MNHNS and CDR2 SASEGT. CDR3 coding DNA: TGTGCCAGCAGTGAAATTAAGGGACAGGGTCTCTACTTC. This translates into CASSEIKGQGLYF.

V is TRBV5-1 and J is TRBJ2-3; D is perhaps TRBD2 (6 bases). The germline CDR1 and CDR2 sequences are SGHRS and YFSETQ. The CDR3 has 17 amino acids. The V and J ends lost 3 bases and 0 bases respectively, with 17 bases between them. Here the CDR3 DNA reads TGCGCCAGCAGCTCAACCGGGACTCCGATTAGCACAGATACGCAGTATTTT. Its translation is CASSSTGTPISTDTQYF.

This clone was seen only a few times. J is TRBJ1-1 and V is TRBV12-5; a weak D match, TRBD1 (5 bases). The CDR3 spans 13 residues. Germline CDR1 and CDR2: LGHNT and FRNRAP. Trimming removed 5 bases at V and 2 bases at J, with 9 bases between. In DNA form, the CDR3 reads TGTGCTAGTGGTCAGACAGTTAACACTGAAGCTTTCTTT. The encoded protein is CASGQTVNTEAFF.

This chain uses TRBV5-4 with TRBJ2-3; D may be TRBD1 (5 bases). Germline values: CDR1 SGHNT, CDR2 YYREEE (reference sequence). The ends were cut back, 4 bases at V and 6 bases at J, with 9 bases in the middle. The CDR3 has 12 amino acids. The CDR3 DNA sequence: TGTGCCAGCAGCCTAGGGGCTGATACGCAGTATTTT. Its protein product is CASSLGADTQYF.

CDR3 sequence (DNA): TGTGCCAGCAAGGCAGGGATGAACACTGAAGCTTTCTTT. The encoded protein is CASKAGMNTEAFF. This chain links TRBV6-5 with TRBJ1-1; D perhaps matches TRBD1 (5 bases). The CDR3 runs 13 residues. The V gene's germline CDR1 is MNHEY and CDR2 SVGAGI. The V end was cut by 7 bases, the J end by 0 bases, with 9 bases between.

In DNA form, the CDR3 reads TGCGCCAGCAGCCAAGGTCGCGTTCAGGGGAATAATTCACCCCTCCACTTT. Translated, it gives CASSQGRVQGNNSPLHF. The chain has TRBV4-1 and TRBJ1-6; possible D gene TRBD1, 6 bases. V was shortened by 1 base and J by 5 bases, with 15 bases between the two germline ends. The CDR3 spans 17 residues. Germline CDR1 and CDR2: MGHRA and YSYEKL.

The genes are TRBV3-1 (or the pseudogene TRBV3-2) and TRBJ2-7; 10 bases are shared with TRBD2. V lost 4 bases and J lost 1; bases outside the gene matches: 4. CDR1 and CDR2 (germline): LGHDT, YNNKEL (reference sequence). CDR3 length equals 15 residues. Here the CDR3 reads CASSPTSGASYEQYF. In nucleotides, the CDR3 is TGTGCCAGCAGCCCCACTAGCGGGGCTTCCTACGAGCAGTACTTC.

CDR3 bases: TGTGCCAGTAGTATAGATCTGGAGAATTCACCCCTCCACTTT. Protein: CASSIDLENSPLHF. This chain joins TRBV19 and TRBJ1-6; D remains ambiguous. V lost 0 bases and J 7 bases, leaving 7 bases between the germline ends. CDR1 and CDR2 from the germline V gene are LNHDA and SQIVND (reference sequence). This CDR3 has 14 residues.

This chain connects TRBV9 to TRBJ2-5, with 10 nucleotides matching TRBD1. The CDR3 is 16 residues long. The J segment lost 5 bases and the V segment lost 4 bases, leaving 11 bases of the junction unmatched. Germline values: CDR1 SGDLS, CDR2 YYNGEE. CDR3 nucleotides: TGTGCCAGCAGCCCCTCCCCCGGGACAGGGGTGGAGACCCAGTACTTC. Amino acids: CASSPSPGTGVETQYF. Drawing the rest from reference TRBV9 and TRBJ2-5, the complete variable domain is DSGVTQTPKHLITATGQRVTLRCSPRSGDLSVYWYQQSLDQGLQFLIQYYNGEERAKGNILERFSAQQFPDLHSELNLSSLELGDSALYFCASSPSPGTGVETQYFGPGTRLLVL.

J is TRBJ1-6 and V is TRBV6-5; 7 bases line up with TRBD1. This CDR3 spans 14 amino acids. The germline gives CDR1 MNHEY, CDR2 SVGAGI. With V trimmed by 4 bases and J by 8 bases, 5 bases remained unmatched. CDR3 loop: CASSLQGSDSPLHF. CDR3 DNA: TGTGCCAGCAGTTTACAGGGGTCGGATTCACCCCTCCACTTT.

The V gene is TRBV6-5, the J gene TRBJ2-7; possible D gene TRBD1, 6 bases. The CDR3 is 15 residues long. CDR1 and CDR2 from the germline V gene are MNHEY and SVGAGI. With 5 bases removed from V and 0 bases from J, the gap between germline ends came to 14 bases. The CDR3 protein is CASSQTGTLSYEQYF. The CDR3 coding sequence is TGTGCCAGCAGTCAAACCGGGACACTCTCCTACGAGCAGTACTTC.

CDR3 loop: CASSYTGAEKLFF. The CDR3 region has the DNA TGTGCCAGCAGCTACACAGGGGCCGAAAAACTGTTTTTT. This chain joins TRBV5-5 and TRBJ1-4; 7 bases line up with TRBD1. Trimming cost V 3 bases and J 8 bases; bases outside gene matches: 4. The CDR3 is 13 amino acids. Germline lookup yields CDR1 SGHKS and CDR2 YYEKEE (reference sequence).

This sequence joins TRBV7-9 and TRBJ2-5; D uncertain. The CDR3 covers 12 residues. Deletions cut 2 bases from V and 5 bases from J, with 6 bases between. Per germline, CDR1 SEHNR and CDR2 FQNEAQ (reference sequence). The DNA of the CDR3 is TGTGCCAGCAGCTTACCGTCGGAGACCCAGTACTTC. Translated: CASSLPSETQYF. The full variable domain, with the rest looked up from reference TRBV7-9 and TRBJ2-5, is DTGVSQNPRHKITKRGQNVTFRCDPISEHNRLYWYRQTLGQGPEFLTYFQNEAQLEKSRLLSDRFSAERPKGSFSTLEIQRTEQGDSAMYLCASSLPSETQYFGPGTRLLVL.

This clone was found once. The chain employs TRBV3-1 (or the pseudogene TRBV3-2) and TRBJ1-6; D gene ambiguous. Trimming left V 4 bases short and J 3 bases short, with 19 bases between. CDR1 is LGHDT and CDR2 is YNNKEL in the germline V gene (reference sequence). This CDR3 has 18 amino acids. The chain's CDR3 is CASSLTPIGSFYNSPLHF. The CDR3 region has the DNA TGTGCCAGCAGCCTTACCCCCATCGGGAGCTTCTATAATTCACCCCTCCACTTT.

The genes are TRBV28 and TRBJ1-6; TRBD1 matches 7 bases. Trimming removed 7 bases from V and 7 bases from J; junction bases left unmatched: 10. The CDR3 covers 15 residues. The germline CDR1 and CDR2 sequences are MDHEN and SYDVKM. CDR3 nucleotides: TGTGCCAGCACCTCACGGACAGGTGGGAATTCACCCCTCCACTTT. Its protein product is CASTSRTGGNSPLHF.

This chain links TRBV5-5 with TRBJ2-7; TRBD2 matches at 7 bases. The CDR3 runs 17 residues. Germline-derived CDR1 and CDR2 are SGHKS and YYEKEE (reference sequence). V was clipped by 4 bases and J by 2 bases; unmatched bases: 15. CDR3 protein: CASSPRFGSGLAYEQYF. As DNA, the CDR3 is TGTGCCAGCAGCCCGAGGTTTGGTAGCGGGCTTGCCTACGAGCAGTACTTC.

V gene TRBV29-1 combines with J gene TRBJ1-4, with D tentatively TRBD1 (5 bases). V lost 6 bases and J lost 3, with 11 bases in between. The germline V gene has CDR1 SQVTM and CDR2 ANQGSEA. CDR3 size: 13 residues. CDR3 nucleotide sequence: TGCAGCGTGGCGACAGAATCTAATGAAAAACTGTTTTTT. Its protein is CSVATESNEKLFF.

The rearrangement links TRBV10-3 to TRBJ1-4, with TRBD1 identical over 7 bases. Germline V CDR1 and CDR2: ENHRY, SYGVKD. CDR3 length equals 16 residues. Germline trimming cut 4 bases from V and 7 bases from J; bases unmatched to any gene: 12. CDR3 residues: CAISGEGGTAGEKLFF. CDR3 nucleotides: TGTGCCATCAGTGGCGAAGGCGGGACAGCGGGTGAAAAACTGTTTTTT.

The J gene is TRBJ1-2, the V gene TRBV23-1, with D perhaps TRBD1 (6 bases). TRBV23-1 is noted as an ORF with a role that remains uncertain. V dropped 4 bases and J dropped 4 bases, with 10 bases sitting between them. The CDR3 is made up of 13 amino acids. CDR3 bases: TGCGCCAGCAGTCTAGGACAGCGCTATGGCTACACCTTC. This codes for CASSLGQRYGYTF.